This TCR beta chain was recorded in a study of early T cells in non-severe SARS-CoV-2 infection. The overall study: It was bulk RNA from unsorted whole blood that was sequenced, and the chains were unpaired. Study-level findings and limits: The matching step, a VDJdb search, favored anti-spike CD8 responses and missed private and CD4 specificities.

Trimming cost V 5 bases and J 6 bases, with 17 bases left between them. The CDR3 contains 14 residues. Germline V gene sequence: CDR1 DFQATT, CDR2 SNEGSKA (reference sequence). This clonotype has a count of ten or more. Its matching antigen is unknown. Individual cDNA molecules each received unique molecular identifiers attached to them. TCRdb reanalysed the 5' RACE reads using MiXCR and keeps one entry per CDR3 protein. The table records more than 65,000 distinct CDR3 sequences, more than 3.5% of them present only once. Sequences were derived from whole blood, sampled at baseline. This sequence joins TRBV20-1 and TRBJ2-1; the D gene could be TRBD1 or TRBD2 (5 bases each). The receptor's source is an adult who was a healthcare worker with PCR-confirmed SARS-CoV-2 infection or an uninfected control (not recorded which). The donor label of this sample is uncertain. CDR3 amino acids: CSAWDDSTGNEQFF. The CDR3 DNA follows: TGCAGTGCTTGGGACGACTCAACGGGCAATGAGCAGTTCTTC.